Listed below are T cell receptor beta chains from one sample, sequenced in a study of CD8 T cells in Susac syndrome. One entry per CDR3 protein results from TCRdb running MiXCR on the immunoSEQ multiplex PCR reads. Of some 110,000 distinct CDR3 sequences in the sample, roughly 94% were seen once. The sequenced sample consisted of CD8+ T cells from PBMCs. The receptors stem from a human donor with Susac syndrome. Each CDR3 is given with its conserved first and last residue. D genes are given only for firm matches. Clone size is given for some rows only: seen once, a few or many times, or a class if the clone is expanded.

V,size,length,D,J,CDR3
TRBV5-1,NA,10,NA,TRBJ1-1,CASPPAPAFF
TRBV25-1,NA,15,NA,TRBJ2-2,CASSEKGRGGGELFF
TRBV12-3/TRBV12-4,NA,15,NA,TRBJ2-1,CASSLRWGIYNEQFF
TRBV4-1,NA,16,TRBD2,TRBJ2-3,CASSLGLAGGTDTQYF
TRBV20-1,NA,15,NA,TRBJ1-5,CSASSEIDSNQPQHF
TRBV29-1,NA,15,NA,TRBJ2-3,CSVPFGFSGTDTQYF
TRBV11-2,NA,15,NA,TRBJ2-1,CASSLSPSGPNEQFF
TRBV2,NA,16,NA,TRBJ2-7,CASSGYRDVELDEQYF
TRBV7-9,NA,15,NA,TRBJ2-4,CASSLGGGDKNIQYF
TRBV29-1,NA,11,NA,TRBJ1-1,CSPIRNTEAFF
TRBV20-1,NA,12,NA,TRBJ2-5,CSASWGVETQYF
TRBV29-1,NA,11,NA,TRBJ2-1,CSVEPGGEQFF
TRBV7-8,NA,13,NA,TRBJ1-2,CASRGEANYGYTF
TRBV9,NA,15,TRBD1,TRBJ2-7,CASSARQGEGNEQYF
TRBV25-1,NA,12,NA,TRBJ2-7,CASRDGSYEQYF
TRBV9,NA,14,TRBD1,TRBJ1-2,CASSVQGGGYGYTF
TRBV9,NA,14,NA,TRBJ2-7,CASSADSQSYEQYF
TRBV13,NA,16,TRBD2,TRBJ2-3,CASSPWTSGGTDTQYF
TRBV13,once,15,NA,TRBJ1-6,CASSSDIGQGSPLHF
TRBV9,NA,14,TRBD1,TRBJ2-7,CASSPGTGAGEQYF
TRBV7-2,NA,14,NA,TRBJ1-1,CASSGLTLNTEAFF
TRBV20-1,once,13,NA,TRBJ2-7,CSARGGQAYEQYF
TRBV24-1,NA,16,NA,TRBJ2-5,CATSDYGAGGQETQYF
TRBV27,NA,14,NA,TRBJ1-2,CASSLVGADYGYTF
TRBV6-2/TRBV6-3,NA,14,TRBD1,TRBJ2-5,CASSPWTGGETQYF
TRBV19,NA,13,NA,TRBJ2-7,CASSTQGSYEQYF
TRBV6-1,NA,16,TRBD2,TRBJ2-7,CASRKRKTSETTRQYF
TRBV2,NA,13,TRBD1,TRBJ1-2,CASRGRGRDGYTF
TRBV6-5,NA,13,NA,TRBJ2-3,CASSYNGADTQYF
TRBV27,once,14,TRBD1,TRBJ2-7,CASSPFTGGYEQYF
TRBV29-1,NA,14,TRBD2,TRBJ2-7,CSVETSGMSYEQYF
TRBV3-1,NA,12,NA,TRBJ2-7,CASSQDRTEQYF
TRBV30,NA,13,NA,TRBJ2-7,CAWETGGSYEQYF